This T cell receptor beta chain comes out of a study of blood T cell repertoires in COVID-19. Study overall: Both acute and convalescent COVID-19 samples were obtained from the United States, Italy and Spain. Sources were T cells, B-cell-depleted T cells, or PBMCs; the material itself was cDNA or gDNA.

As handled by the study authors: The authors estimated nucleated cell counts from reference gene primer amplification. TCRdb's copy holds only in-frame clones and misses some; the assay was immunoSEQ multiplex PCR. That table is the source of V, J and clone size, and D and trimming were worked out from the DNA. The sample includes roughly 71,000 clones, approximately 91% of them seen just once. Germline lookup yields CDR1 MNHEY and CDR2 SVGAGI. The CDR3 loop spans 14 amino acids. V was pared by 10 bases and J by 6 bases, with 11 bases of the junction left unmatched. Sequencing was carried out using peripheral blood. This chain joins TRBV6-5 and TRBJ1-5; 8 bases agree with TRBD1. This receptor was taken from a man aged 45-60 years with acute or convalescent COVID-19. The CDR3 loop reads CATAGQGVGQPQHF. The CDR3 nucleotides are TGTGCCACCGCCGGACAGGGTGTCGGTCAGCCCCAGCATTTT.